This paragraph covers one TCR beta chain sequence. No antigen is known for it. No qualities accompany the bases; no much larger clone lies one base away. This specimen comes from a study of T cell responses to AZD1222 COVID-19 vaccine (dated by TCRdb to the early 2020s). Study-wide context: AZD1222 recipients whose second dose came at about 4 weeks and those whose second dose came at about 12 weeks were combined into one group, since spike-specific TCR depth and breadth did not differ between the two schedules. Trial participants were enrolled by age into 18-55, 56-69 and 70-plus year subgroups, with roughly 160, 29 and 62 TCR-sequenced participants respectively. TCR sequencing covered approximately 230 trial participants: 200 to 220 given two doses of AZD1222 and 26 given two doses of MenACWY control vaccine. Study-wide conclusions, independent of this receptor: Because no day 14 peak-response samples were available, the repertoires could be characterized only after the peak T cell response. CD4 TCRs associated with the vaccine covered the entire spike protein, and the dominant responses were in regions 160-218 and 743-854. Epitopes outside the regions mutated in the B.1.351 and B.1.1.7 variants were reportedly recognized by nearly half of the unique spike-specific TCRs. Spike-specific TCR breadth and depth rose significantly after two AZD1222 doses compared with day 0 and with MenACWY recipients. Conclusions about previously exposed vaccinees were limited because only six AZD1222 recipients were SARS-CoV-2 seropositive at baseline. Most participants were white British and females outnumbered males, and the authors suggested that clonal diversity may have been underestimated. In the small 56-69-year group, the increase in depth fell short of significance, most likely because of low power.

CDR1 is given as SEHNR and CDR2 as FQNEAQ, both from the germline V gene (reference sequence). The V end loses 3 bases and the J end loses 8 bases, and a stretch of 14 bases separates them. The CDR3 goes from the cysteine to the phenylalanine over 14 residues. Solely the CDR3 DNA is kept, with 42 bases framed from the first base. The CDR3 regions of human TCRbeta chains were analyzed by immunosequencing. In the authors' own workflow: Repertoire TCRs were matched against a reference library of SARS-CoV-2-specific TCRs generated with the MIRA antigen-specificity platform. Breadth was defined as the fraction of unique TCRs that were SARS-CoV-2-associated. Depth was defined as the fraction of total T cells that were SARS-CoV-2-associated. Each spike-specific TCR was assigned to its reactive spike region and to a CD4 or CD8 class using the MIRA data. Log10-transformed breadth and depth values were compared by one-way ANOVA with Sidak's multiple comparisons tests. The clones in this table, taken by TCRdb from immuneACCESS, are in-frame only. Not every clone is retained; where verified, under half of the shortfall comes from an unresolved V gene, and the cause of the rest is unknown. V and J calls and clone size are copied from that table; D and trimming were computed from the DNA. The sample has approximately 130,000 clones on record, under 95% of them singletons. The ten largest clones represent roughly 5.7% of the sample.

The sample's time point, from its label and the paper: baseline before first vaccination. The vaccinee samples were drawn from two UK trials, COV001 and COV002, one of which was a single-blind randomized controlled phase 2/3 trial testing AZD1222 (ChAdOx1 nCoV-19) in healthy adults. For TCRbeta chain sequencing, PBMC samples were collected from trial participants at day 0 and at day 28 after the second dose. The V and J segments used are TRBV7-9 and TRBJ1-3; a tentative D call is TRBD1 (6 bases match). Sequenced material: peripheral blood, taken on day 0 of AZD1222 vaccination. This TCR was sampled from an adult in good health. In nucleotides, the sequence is TGTGCCAGCAGCTTCACCGGGACAAGTGACACCATATATTTT. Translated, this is CASSFTGTSDTIYF.